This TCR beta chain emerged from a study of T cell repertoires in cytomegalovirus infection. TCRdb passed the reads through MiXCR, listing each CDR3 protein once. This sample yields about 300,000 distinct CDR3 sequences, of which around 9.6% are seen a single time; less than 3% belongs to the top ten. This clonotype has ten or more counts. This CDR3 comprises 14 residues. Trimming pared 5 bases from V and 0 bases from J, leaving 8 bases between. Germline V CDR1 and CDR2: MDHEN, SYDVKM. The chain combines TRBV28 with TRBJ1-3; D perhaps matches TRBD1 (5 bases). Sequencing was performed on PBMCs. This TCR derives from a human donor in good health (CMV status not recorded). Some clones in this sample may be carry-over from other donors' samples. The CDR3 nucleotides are TGTGCCAGCAGTCCAGGGACCTCTGGAAACACCATATATTTT. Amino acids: CASSPGTSGNTIYF.